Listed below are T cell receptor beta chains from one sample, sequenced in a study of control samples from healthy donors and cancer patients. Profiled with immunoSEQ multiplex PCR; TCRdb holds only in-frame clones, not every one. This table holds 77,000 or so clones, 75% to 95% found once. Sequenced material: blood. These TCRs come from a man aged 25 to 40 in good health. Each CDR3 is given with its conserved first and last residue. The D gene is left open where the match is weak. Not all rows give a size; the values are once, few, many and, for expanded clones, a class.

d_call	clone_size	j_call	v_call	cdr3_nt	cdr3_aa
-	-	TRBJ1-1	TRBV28	TGTGCCAGCAGTCTGGACGGAGCCTCTGAAGCTTTCTTT	CASSLDGASEAFF
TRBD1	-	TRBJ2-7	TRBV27	TGTGCCAGCAGTTTGCGAGGACAGGGGGTAGCGGGCGAGCAGTACTTC	CASSLRGQGVAGEQYF
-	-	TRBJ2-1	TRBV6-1	TGTGCCAGCAGTGAAAGGGGTAGTAATGAGCAGTTCTTC	CASSERGSNEQFF
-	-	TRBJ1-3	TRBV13	TGTGCCAGCAGCTTCCCAGGGGCTGGAAACACCATATATTTT	CASSFPGAGNTIYF
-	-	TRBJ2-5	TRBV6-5	TGTGCCAGCAGTTACACCTTGGCTAGCGCCCAAGAGACCCAGTACTTC	CASSYTLASAQETQYF
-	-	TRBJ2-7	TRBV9	TGTGCCAGCAGCGTAGGATGGGGGACCAGCTCCTACGAGCAGTACTTC	CASSVGWGTSSYEQYF
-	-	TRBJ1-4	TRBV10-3	TGTGCCATCAGTGAGTCCAGCACAGCAAATGAAAAACTGTTTTTT	CAISESSTANEKLFF
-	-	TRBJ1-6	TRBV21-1	TGTGCCAGCAGCAAGGTCGGACAGGGGCATTCACCCCTCCACTTT	CASSKVGQGHSPLHF
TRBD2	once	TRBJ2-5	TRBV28	TGTGCCAGCAGTTTACTGAGAAGGGCTAGCGGGGGGGCAACAGCTCAAGAGACCCAGTACTTC	CASSLLRRASGGATAQETQYF
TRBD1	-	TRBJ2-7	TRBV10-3	TGTGCCATCAGACCTACAGGGGATAGCTCCTACGAGCAGTACTTC	CAIRPTGDSSYEQYF
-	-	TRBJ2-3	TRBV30	TGTGCCTGGAACGTAGGACTTATGACAGATACGCAGTATTTT	CAWNVGLMTDTQYF
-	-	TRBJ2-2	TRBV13	TGTGCCAGCAGCTTAGGTCGGAGGGACACCGGGGAGCTGTTTTTT	CASSLGRRDTGELFF
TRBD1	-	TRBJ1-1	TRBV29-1	TGCAGCGTTGAGAGGGACAGGGGAGAAGCTTTCTTT	CSVERDRGEAFF
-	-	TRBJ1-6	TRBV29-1	TGCAGCGTGGCCAGCTCCTATAATTCACCCCTCCACTTT	CSVASSYNSPLHF
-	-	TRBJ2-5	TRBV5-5	TGTGCCAGCAGCAACTCGGGACAACTGAAGGGAGGGACCCAGTACTTC	CASSNSGQLKGGTQYF
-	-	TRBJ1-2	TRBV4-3	TGCGCCAGCAGCCAAGCTTCCGACAGGTCTAACTATGGCTACACCTTC	CASSQASDRSNYGYTF
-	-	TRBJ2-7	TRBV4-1	TGCGCCAGCAGCGTCGAGGAGGATAAGCGATACGAGCAGTACTTC	CASSVEEDKRYEQYF